Included here is one T cell receptor (beta chain) sequence, with context. What it binds is not known. Measured with immunoSEQ multiplex PCR; TCRdb has only the in-frame clones, and not every one. Of about 20,000 clones listed, about nine tenths are singletons. The data were obtained in a study of OX40 agonist ivuxolimab in advanced cancers. Study context: Patients were given ivuxolimab, an antibody that agonizes OX40 (CD134). Study-level results: CD8+ T cells were the subset that, on average, had more expanded clones than CD4+. Among the nonresponders, some also had low normalized T-cell clonal expansion. The specificity for antigen of the expanded peripheral T cells was not determined.

The sample was CD4+ or CD8+ T cells sorted from blood, taken in a trial of the OX40 agonist ivuxolimab. This TCR derives from an adult with an advanced solid tumor such as melanoma, head and neck, liver or kidney cancer.

Written as DNA, the CDR3 is TGTGCCAGCAGCTTGGGGGGACTGGTAAATGAGCAGTTCTTC. Its translation: CASSLGGLVNEQFF. The rearrangement links TRBV11-2 to TRBJ2-1, with a tentative D call TRBD2 (6 bases). The CDR3 runs 14 residues. From germline, CDR1 is SGHAT and CDR2 FQNNGV. The V and J ends lost 3 bases and 7 bases respectively, with 13 bases between them.